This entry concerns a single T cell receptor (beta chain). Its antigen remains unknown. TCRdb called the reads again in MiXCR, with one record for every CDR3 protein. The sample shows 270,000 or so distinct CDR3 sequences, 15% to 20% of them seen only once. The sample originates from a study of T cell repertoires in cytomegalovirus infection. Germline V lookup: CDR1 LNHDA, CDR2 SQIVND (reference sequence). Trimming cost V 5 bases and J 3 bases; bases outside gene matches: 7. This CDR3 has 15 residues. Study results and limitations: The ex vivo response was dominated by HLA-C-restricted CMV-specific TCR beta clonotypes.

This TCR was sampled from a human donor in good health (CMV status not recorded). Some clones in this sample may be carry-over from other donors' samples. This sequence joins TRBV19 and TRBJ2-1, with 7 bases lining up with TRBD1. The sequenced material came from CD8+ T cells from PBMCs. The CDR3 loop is CASSSRQGLYNEQFF. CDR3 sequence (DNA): TGTGCCAGTAGTTCCAGACAGGGTCTCTACAATGAGCAGTTCTTC.